In its sample, the clone carrying this T cell receptor (beta chain) was seen many times. This entry is derived from a study of naive and memory T cell subsets. Ligated cDNA underwent four rounds of PCR with nested alpha and beta constant region primers and SP2. Reverse transcription of blood and skin TCR RNA was primed at alpha and beta constant regions. MiXCR, run by TCRdb on the UMI-ligation and nested PCR reads, gives a single entry per CDR3 protein. The sample has tens of thousands of distinct CDR3 sequences, about 11% seen once. Treatment: skin biopsy from PPD injection site in Mantoux-positive individual. The library had UMIs added by 3' ligation of an oligonucleotide to TCR cDNA. Biopsied sites were PPD injections in people with a positive Mantoux test. With 2 bases clipped from V and 8 bases from J, the junction kept 12 bases outside the gene matches. The CDR3 has 15 residues. CDR1 is MNHEY and CDR2 is SMNVEV in the germline V gene (reference sequence).

The chain recombines TRBV27 with TRBJ2-7, with 7 bases fitting TRBD1. This clonotype originated in an adult in good health. Sequenced material: skin, taken from a tuberculin skin test site. The CDR3 spells CASSLIRNLQGKQYF. The CDR3 DNA sequence: TGTGCCAGCAGTTTAATCCGGAATTTACAGGGGAAGCAGTACTTC.